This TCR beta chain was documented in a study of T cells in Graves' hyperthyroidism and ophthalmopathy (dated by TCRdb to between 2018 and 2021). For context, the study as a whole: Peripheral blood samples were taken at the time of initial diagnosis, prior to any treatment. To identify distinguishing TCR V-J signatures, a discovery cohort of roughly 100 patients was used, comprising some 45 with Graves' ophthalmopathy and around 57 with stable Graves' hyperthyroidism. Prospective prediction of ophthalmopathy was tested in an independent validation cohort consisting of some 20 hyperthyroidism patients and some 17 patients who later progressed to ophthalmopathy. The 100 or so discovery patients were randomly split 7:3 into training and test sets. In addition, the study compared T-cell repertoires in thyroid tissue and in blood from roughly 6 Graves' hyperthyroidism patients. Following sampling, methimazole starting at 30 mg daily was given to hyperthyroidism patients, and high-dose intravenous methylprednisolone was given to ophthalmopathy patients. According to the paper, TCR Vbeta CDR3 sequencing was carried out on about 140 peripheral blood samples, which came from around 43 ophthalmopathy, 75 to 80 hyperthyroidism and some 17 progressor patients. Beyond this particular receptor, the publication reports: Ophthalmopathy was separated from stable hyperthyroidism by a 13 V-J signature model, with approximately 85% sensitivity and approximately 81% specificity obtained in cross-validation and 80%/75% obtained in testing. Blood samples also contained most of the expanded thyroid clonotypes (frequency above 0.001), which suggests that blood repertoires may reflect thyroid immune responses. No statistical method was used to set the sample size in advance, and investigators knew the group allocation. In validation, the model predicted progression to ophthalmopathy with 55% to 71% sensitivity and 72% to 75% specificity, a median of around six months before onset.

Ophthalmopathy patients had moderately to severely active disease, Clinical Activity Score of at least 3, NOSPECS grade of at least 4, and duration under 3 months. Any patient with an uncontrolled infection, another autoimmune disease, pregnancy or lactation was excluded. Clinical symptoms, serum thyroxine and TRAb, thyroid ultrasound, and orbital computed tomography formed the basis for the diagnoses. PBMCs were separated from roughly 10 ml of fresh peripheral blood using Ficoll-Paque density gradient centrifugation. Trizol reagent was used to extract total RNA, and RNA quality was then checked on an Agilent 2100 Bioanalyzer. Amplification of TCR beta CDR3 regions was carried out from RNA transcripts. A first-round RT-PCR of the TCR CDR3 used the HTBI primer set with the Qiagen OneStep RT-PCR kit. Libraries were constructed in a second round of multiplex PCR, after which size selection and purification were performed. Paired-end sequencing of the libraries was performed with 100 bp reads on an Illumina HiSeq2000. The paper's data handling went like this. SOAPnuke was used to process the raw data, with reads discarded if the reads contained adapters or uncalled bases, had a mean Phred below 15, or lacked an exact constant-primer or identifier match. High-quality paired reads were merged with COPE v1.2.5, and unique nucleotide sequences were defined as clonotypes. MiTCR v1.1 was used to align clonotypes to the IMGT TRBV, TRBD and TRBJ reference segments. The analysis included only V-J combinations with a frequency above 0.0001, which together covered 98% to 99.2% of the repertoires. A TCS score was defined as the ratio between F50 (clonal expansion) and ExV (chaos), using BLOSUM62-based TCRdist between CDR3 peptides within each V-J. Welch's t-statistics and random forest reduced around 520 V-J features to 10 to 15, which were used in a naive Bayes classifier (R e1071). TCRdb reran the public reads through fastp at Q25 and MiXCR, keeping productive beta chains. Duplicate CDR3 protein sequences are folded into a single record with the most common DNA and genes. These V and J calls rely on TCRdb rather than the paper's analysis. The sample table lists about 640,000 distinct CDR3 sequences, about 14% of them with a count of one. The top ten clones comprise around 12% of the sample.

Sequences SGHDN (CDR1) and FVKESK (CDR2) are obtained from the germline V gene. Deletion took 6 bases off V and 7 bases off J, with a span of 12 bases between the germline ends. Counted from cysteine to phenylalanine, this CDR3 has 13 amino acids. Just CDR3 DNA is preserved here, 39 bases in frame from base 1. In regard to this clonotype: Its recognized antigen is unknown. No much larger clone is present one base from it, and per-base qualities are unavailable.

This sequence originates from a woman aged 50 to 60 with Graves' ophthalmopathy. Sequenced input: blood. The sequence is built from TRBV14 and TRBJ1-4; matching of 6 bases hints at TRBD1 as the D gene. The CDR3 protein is CASRRGGTEKLFF. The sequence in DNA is TGTGCCAGCAGAAGGGGGGGCACTGAAAAACTGTTTTTT.